These T cell receptor beta chains were read from a single sample in a study of cytomegalovirus exposure and HLA in healthy donors. TCRdb's copy holds only in-frame clones and misses some; the assay was immunoSEQ multiplex PCR. The sample holds nearly 200,000 clones, roughly 77% seen once. Sequences were obtained from PBMCs. Source of these receptors: a male donor in good health and CMV-seropositive. Each CDR3 is given with its conserved first and last residue. Each record gives: V gene, D gene, clone size, J gene, CDR3 DNA, CDR3 protein. D genes are given only for firm matches. Expanded clones get a size class; other rows say once, few or many, or leave the size out.

V gene: TRBV15
D gene: TRBD2
clone size: .
J gene: TRBJ2-3
CDR3 DNA: TGTGCCACGGGTCGGGAGGCGGGAAAGGCAGATACGCAGTATTTT
CDR3 protein: CATGREAGKADTQYF

V gene: TRBV28
D gene: TRBD2
clone size: .
J gene: TRBJ2-5
CDR3 DNA: TGTGCCAGCAGTTTTACGGGACTAGCGGGAGGTGAGACCCAGTACTTC
CDR3 protein: CASSFTGLAGGETQYF

V gene: TRBV29-1
D gene: TRBD1
clone size: .
J gene: TRBJ2-3
CDR3 DNA: TGCAGCGTCGTTGGACAGGGCACAGATACGCAGTATTTT
CDR3 protein: CSVVGQGTDTQYF

V gene: TRBV9
D gene: .
clone size: .
J gene: TRBJ2-5
CDR3 DNA: TGTGCCAGCAGCGTAGCGCAGCGAGAGACCCAGTACTTC
CDR3 protein: CASSVAQRETQYF

V gene: TRBV6-5
D gene: .
clone size: .
J gene: TRBJ1-2
CDR3 DNA: TGTGCCAGCAGTTACTCGACGCTAGACTATGGCTACACCTTC
CDR3 protein: CASSYSTLDYGYTF

V gene: TRBV4-3
D gene: .
clone size: once
J gene: TRBJ2-2
CDR3 DNA: TGCGCCAGCAGCCAAGATATACCGGGACACTCGAGCACCGGGGAGCTGTTTTTT
CDR3 protein: CASSQDIPGHSSTGELFF

V gene: TRBV28
D gene: TRBD1
clone size: .
J gene: TRBJ1-1
CDR3 DNA: TGTGCCAGCAGTCGAAACACAGGGGTGAACACTGAAGCTTTCTTT
CDR3 protein: CASSRNTGVNTEAFF

V gene: TRBV15
D gene: .
clone size: .
J gene: TRBJ2-7
CDR3 DNA: TGTGCCACCAGCACCCGACAGTCCTACGAGCAGTACTTC
CDR3 protein: CATSTRQSYEQYF

V gene: TRBV30
D gene: .
clone size: .
J gene: TRBJ1-1
CDR3 DNA: TGTGCCTGGAGTGTGTTATCGCCCAGTAAGAATTTGAACACTGAAGCTTTCTTT
CDR3 protein: CAWSVLSPSKNLNTEAFF

V gene: TRBV4-1
D gene: TRBD2
clone size: .
J gene: TRBJ2-3
CDR3 DNA: TGCGCCAGCAGCCCTGATAGCGCGGGAGGGGGTACTACGCAGTATTTT
CDR3 protein: CASSPDSAGGGTTQYF

V gene: TRBV6-6
D gene: .
clone size: .
J gene: TRBJ1-1
CDR3 DNA: TGTGCCAGCAGTTCTTTCAGGATGAACACTGAAGCTTTCTTT
CDR3 protein: CASSSFRMNTEAFF

V gene: TRBV9
D gene: TRBD1
clone size: .
J gene: TRBJ1-2
CDR3 DNA: TGTGCCAGCAGCGTAGACCAGGGGGGCTATGGCTACACCTTC
CDR3 protein: CASSVDQGGYGYTF

V gene: TRBV10-3
D gene: TRBD2
clone size: .
J gene: TRBJ2-1
CDR3 DNA: TGTGCCATCACGAGCGGGAGATCCGGTGAGCAGTTCTTC
CDR3 protein: CAITSGRSGEQFF

V gene: TRBV5-6
D gene: TRBD2
clone size: .
J gene: TRBJ2-5
CDR3 DNA: TGTGCCAGCAGCTTAAGATTAACGGGAGGAGAGACCCAGTACTTC
CDR3 protein: CASSLRLTGGETQYF

V gene: TRBV6-5
D gene: TRBD1
clone size: .
J gene: TRBJ2-7
CDR3 DNA: TGTGCCAGCAGACAGGGGAACCGTTACGAGCAGTACTTC
CDR3 protein: CASRQGNRYEQYF

V gene: TRBV4-2
D gene: TRBD1
clone size: .
J gene: TRBJ2-2
CDR3 DNA: TGTGCCAGCAGCCACCCAGACAGGGGGCGAACCGGGGAGCTGTTTTTT
CDR3 protein: CASSHPDRGRTGELFF

V gene: TRBV19
D gene: TRBD1
clone size: .
J gene: TRBJ1-5
CDR3 DNA: TGTGCCAGTAGTATTCTCCTACAGGGGTCTCAGCCCCAGCATTTT
CDR3 protein: CASSILLQGSQPQHF

V gene: TRBV7-9
D gene: TRBD1
clone size: .
J gene: TRBJ1-2
CDR3 DNA: TGTGCCAGCAGCTTCGTCCCCGGGACAGGAGATGGCTACACCTTC
CDR3 protein: CASSFVPGTGDGYTF

V gene: TRBV6-5
D gene: .
clone size: .
J gene: TRBJ1-3
CDR3 DNA: TGTGCCAGCAACCAACAGGATGGAAACACCATATATTTT
CDR3 protein: CASNQQDGNTIYF

V gene: TRBV5-1
D gene: .
clone size: .
J gene: TRBJ2-1
CDR3 DNA: TGCGCCAGCAGCTTGGGAAGCCCAGGCAATGAGCAGTTCTTC
CDR3 protein: CASSLGSPGNEQFF

V gene: TRBV19
D gene: TRBD1
clone size: .
J gene: TRBJ2-7
CDR3 DNA: TGTGCCAGTAGCGTGCAGGGGGCTTCCTACGAGCAGTACTTC
CDR3 protein: CASSVQGASYEQYF

V gene: TRBV12-5
D gene: TRBD1
clone size: .
J gene: TRBJ2-2
CDR3 DNA: TGTGCTAGTGGCCTGCTCAACAGGGGATCCGGGGAGCTGTTTTTT
CDR3 protein: CASGLLNRGSGELFF

V gene: TRBV19
D gene: .
clone size: .
J gene: TRBJ2-1
CDR3 DNA: TGTGCCAGTAGTATAGAGACTACGAACTACAATGAGCAGTTCTTC
CDR3 protein: CASSIETTNYNEQFF

V gene: TRBV9
D gene: .
clone size: .
J gene: TRBJ2-5
CDR3 DNA: TGTGCCAGCAGCTCTTTGACAGGATGGGATGAGACCCAGTACTTC
CDR3 protein: CASSSLTGWDETQYF

V gene: TRBV7-9
D gene: .
clone size: .
J gene: TRBJ1-1
CDR3 DNA: TGTGCCAGCAGCTTAGGACAGAACACTGAAGCTTTCTTT
CDR3 protein: CASSLGQNTEAFF

V gene: TRBV7-8
D gene: TRBD1
clone size: .
J gene: TRBJ2-7
CDR3 DNA: TGTGCCAGCAGCTACCTCGGGACAGGGATCTACGAGCAGTACTTC
CDR3 protein: CASSYLGTGIYEQYF